This TCR beta chain was captured in a study of shared clonotypes between healthy human individuals. Study-level background: Each donor had three CD4 naive, three CD4 memory, two CD8 naive and one CD8 memory plate.

This table comes from immunoSEQ multiplex PCR, and its TCRdb copy is limited to in-frame clones, with some not included. Among some 2,000,000 clones listed, approximately 95% were seen once. With regard to this clone: Its antigen remains unidentified.

Naive CD8 cells lacked CD45RO and underwent positive selection for CCR7, leaving out terminally differentiated effector memory CD45RA+ cells. Donation came from healthy HIV-negative adults that had no recent acute infections or vaccinations. Whole-study results and caveats: Few donors restricted represented genetic and exposure-history diversity.

The sequence came from a man younger than 30 in good health. The sequencing input was naive CD8+ T cells sorted from blood.

The CDR3 loop reads CASSYHPQGDEAFF. The CDR3 region has the DNA TGTGCCAGCAGTTACCATCCACAAGGAGATGAAGCTTTCTTT. The chain combines TRBV6-5 with TRBJ1-1, with D unclear. Trimming stripped 2 bases from V and 7 bases from J, with 14 bases between. Germline lookup yields CDR1 MNHEY and CDR2 SVGAGI. This CDR3 is built from 14 residues.